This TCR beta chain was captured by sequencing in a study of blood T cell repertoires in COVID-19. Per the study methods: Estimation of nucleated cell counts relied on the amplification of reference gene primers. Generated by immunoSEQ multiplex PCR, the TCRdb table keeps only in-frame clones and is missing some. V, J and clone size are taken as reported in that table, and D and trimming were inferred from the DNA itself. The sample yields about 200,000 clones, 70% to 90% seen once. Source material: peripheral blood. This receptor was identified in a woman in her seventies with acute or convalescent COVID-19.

CDR3 coding DNA: TGCGCCAGCAGTGAAAGATTCGGGTCGTACGAGCAGTACTTC. It codes for CASSERFGSYEQYF. V usage is TRBV10-1 and J usage is TRBJ2-7; unclear D gene. Trimming pared 3 bases from V and 4 bases from J, leaving 13 bases between. Germline V CDR1 and CDR2: WNHNN, SYGVQD (reference sequence). CDR3 size: 14 residues.